What follows is one TCR beta chain and its context. The CDR3 is 16 amino acids. The germline CDR1 and CDR2 sequences are MNHNS and SASEGT. Trimming removed 4 bases from V and 2 bases from J; junction bases left unmatched: 6. This specimen belongs to a study of long-term antiretroviral therapy in people with HIV. Investigators performed immunoSEQ version v3.0 at survey level. Assay used: immunoSEQ multiplex PCR; TCRdb lists only in-frame clones, some missing. The repertoire holds tens of thousands of clones, with 90% to 95% as singletons. The sample consisted of unsorted PBMCs, taken 3.7 years after starting antiretroviral therapy. This clonotype was sampled from a woman aged 50 to 65 with HIV. The chain uses TRBV6-1 and TRBJ1-4, with 8 nucleotides matching TRBD1. CDR3 region: CASSGQGRGTNEKLFF. The CDR3, as DNA: TGTGCCAGCAGTGGACAGGGGCGCGGGACTAATGAAAAACTGTTTTTT.